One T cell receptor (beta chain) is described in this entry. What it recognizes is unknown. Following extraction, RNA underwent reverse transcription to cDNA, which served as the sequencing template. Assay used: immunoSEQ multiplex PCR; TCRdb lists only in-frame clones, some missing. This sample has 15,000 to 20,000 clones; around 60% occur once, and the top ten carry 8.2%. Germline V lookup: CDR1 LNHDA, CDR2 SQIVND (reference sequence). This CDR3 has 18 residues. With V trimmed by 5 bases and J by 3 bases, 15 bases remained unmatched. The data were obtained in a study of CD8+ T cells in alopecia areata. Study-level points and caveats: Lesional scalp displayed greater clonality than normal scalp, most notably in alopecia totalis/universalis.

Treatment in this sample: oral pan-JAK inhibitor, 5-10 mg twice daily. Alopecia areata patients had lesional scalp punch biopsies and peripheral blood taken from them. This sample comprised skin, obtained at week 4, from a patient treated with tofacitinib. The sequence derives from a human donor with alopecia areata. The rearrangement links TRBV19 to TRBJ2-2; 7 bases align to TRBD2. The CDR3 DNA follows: TGTGCCAGTAGTGCCCCGGCGTGGGCGGGGAGGGACACCGGGGAGCTGTTTTTT. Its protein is CASSAPAWAGRDTGELFF.